This T cell receptor beta chain was sequenced for a study of blood T cell repertoires in COVID-19. Study-wide background: Donors in the United States, Italy and Spain gave samples during acute or convalescent COVID-19. Sources were T cells, B-cell-depleted T cells, or PBMCs; the material itself was cDNA or gDNA.

The CDR3 sequence is 16 residues long. Trimming shortened V by 5 bases and J by 3 bases, and 17 bases separated the two germline ends. Germline loops: CDR1 LNHDA, CDR2 SQIVND (reference sequence). Sequencing was performed with immunoSEQ multiplex PCR; in TCRdb, only in-frame clones are kept and a portion is missing. Among approximately 350,000 clones listed, around 83% were seen once. Either two negative PCRs, clearance, or symptom resolution qualified Cohort 3 donors as recovered. The sample comprised PBMCs or T cells enriched from blood (not recorded which). The source is a woman aged 45-65 years who had recovered from COVID-19. The rearrangement links TRBV19 to TRBJ1-5; weak D call: TRBD1 (6 bases). The CDR3 loop is CASSPAGALYNQPQHF. CDR3 bases: TGTGCCAGTAGTCCGGCAGGGGCTCTTTACAATCAGCCCCAGCATTTT.